This is a list of T cell receptor beta chains from one sample in a study of T cells in Graves' hyperthyroidism and ophthalmopathy. MiXCR was run by TCRdb on the multiplex PCR reads, yielding one entry per CDR3 protein. There are approximately 600,000 distinct CDR3 sequences in the sample; roughly 14% occur only once, and roughly 4.3% lies in the top ten. Sequencing was carried out using blood. These receptors came from a woman aged 40-49 years with Graves' ophthalmopathy. CDR3s include the opening cysteine and the closing phenylalanine or tryptophan. The order of the fields is CDR3 protein, J gene, V gene.

CDR3aa: CASSVTRLRGELFF
j_gene: TRBJ2-2
v_gene: TRBV9

CDR3aa: CASERNTGELFF
j_gene: TRBJ2-2
v_gene: TRBV11-2

CDR3aa: CASSKSRDGANVLTF
j_gene: TRBJ2-6
v_gene: TRBV7-3

CDR3aa: CASSPTGPLDEQYF
j_gene: TRBJ2-7
v_gene: TRBV28

CDR3aa: CASTKTTGSYEQYF
j_gene: TRBJ2-7
v_gene: TRBV12-3/TRBV12-4

CDR3aa: CASSQTHRYEQYF
j_gene: TRBJ2-7
v_gene: TRBV6-2/TRBV6-3

CDR3aa: CASSRSPTSGRIETQYF
j_gene: TRBJ2-5
v_gene: TRBV4-1

CDR3aa: CASSLGQGAFQQTQYF
j_gene: TRBJ2-5
v_gene: TRBV6-5

CDR3aa: CSARQGANTGELFF
j_gene: TRBJ2-2
v_gene: TRBV20-1

CDR3aa: CASSQSAWGNTEAFF
j_gene: TRBJ1-1
v_gene: TRBV7-2

CDR3aa: CASSRLAGLSNTGELFF
j_gene: TRBJ2-2
v_gene: TRBV27

CDR3aa: CASSDAHSYEQYF
j_gene: TRBJ2-7
v_gene: TRBV12-3/TRBV12-4

CDR3aa: CASSLLQPGGYYEQYF
j_gene: TRBJ2-7
v_gene: TRBV13

CDR3aa: CASSPPRGGLARETQYF
j_gene: TRBJ2-5
v_gene: TRBV12-3/TRBV12-4

CDR3aa: CASSLERESTDTQYF
j_gene: TRBJ2-3
v_gene: TRBV7-8

CDR3aa: CASSLRDSSLVNTEAFF
j_gene: TRBJ1-1
v_gene: TRBV12-3/TRBV12-4

CDR3aa: CASSSDTGTGGGEQYF
j_gene: TRBJ2-7
v_gene: TRBV11-1

CDR3aa: CASNYGTDYSNQPQHF
j_gene: TRBJ1-5
v_gene: TRBV6-5

CDR3aa: CASSRRGSGSYEQYF
j_gene: TRBJ2-7
v_gene: TRBV11-2

CDR3aa: CASSGTGFLYEQYF
j_gene: TRBJ2-7
v_gene: TRBV19

CDR3aa: CSAAGLASEQYF
j_gene: TRBJ2-7
v_gene: TRBV20-1

CDR3aa: CASSAMRQETQYF
j_gene: TRBJ2-5
v_gene: TRBV7-2

CDR3aa: CATNYHPQHF
j_gene: TRBJ1-5
v_gene: TRBV28

CDR3aa: CASSWLTSGRINTGELFF
j_gene: TRBJ2-2
v_gene: TRBV6-2/TRBV6-3

CDR3aa: CASRRNTGGHYGYTF
j_gene: TRBJ1-2
v_gene: TRBV6-2/TRBV6-3

CDR3aa: CASSEGAGRGSQPQHF
j_gene: TRBJ1-5
v_gene: TRBV6-1

CDR3aa: CASSDRGVTGELFF
j_gene: TRBJ2-2
v_gene: TRBV6-4

CDR3aa: CASTTDRGGDGYTF
j_gene: TRBJ1-2
v_gene: TRBV2

CDR3aa: CASSDGENTGELFF
j_gene: TRBJ2-2
v_gene: TRBV2

CDR3aa: CAIGTGNTGELFF
j_gene: TRBJ2-2
v_gene: TRBV10-3